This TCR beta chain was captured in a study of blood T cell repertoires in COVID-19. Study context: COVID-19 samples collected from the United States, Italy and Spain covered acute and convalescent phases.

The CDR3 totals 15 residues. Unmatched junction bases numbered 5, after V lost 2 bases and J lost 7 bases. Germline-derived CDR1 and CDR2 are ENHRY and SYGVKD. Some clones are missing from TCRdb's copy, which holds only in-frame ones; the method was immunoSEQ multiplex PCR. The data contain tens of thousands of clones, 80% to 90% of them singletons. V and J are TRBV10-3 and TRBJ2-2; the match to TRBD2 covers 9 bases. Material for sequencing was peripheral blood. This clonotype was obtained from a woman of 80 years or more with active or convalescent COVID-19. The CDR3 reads CAISEASGIGGELFF. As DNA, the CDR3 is TGTGCCATCAGTGAGGCTAGCGGGATTGGCGGGGAGCTGTTTTTT.